A selection of T cell receptor beta chains follows, all from one sample in a study of blood T cells in healthy people across ages. One entry per CDR3 protein results from TCRdb running MiXCR on the 5' RACE reads. This sample has around 1,800,000 distinct CDR3 sequences; about two fifths occur once, and the top ten carry 23%. Material for sequencing was blood. The receptors were sampled from a human donor in good health. CDR3s include the opening cysteine and the closing phenylalanine or tryptophan. D genes are given only for firm matches. Rows may omit the clone size; those that give it use once, few, many or a size class.

>TRBJ2-3|once|NA|TRBV11-3
TGTGCCAGCAGCCCCCGACAGTTCAGGAGGGATGCGCAGTATTTT
CASSPRQFRRDAQYF
>TRBJ2-7|few|NA|TRBV6-2/TRBV6-3
TGTGCCAGCAGCCCGACTAGAGGTGAGCAGTACTTC
CASSPTRGEQYF
>TRBJ2-1|NA|NA|TRBV18
TGTGCCAGCTCACCACCGGGGGGTAACTTCTACAATGAGCAGTTCTTC
CASSPPGGNFYNEQFF
>TRBJ1-2|NA|TRBD1|TRBV29-1
TGCAGCGTTGAACCGGGACAGACTAACTATGGCTACACCTTC
CSVEPGQTNYGYTF
>TRBJ1-5|NA|TRBD1|TRBV6-2/TRBV6-3
TGTGCCAGCACCCTGGGACAGGGGCAAGGGCAGCCCCAGCATTTT
CASTLGQGQGQPQHF
>TRBJ2-7|NA|NA|TRBV4-2
TGTGCCAGCAGCCAGAGGGGGGGGGGACAACCCTACGAGCAGTACTTC
CASSQRGGGQPYEQYF
>TRBJ2-1|few|NA|TRBV5-5
TGTGCCAGCAGCCCCGAGGCTGGGCGGAGGCAGTTCTTC
CASSPEAGRRQFF
>TRBJ1-5|NA|NA|TRBV4-1
TGCGCCAGCAGCCAAGGGGAAGGGGCAGTGAATCAGCCCCAGCATTTT
CASSQGEGAVNQPQHF
>TRBJ1-1|NA|NA|TRBV5-1
TGCGCCAGCAGCTTGGTCGGGGGATTGCGTACTGAAGCTTTCTTT
CASSLVGGLRTEAFF
>TRBJ1-1|NA|NA|TRBV6-5
TGTGCCAGCAGCTTTAACTTCGGCGTCCCAGAAGCTTTCTTT
CASSFNFGVPEAFF
>TRBJ1-2|few|NA|TRBV25-1
TGTGCCAGCAGTGAATATGAGGACAGTAACTATGGCTACACCTTC
CASSEYEDSNYGYTF
>TRBJ2-4|NA|TRBD2|TRBV4-3
TGCGCCAGCGGGGCGGGGGGGCGGTTGGACATTCAGTACTTC
CASGAGGRLDIQYF
>TRBJ2-3|NA|NA|TRBV18
TGTACCAGCTCCAATCGTATCAGGGGAAGCACAGATACGCAGTATTTT
CTSSNRIRGSTDTQYF
>TRBJ2-3|NA|NA|TRBV20-1
TGCAGTGCTACATTACATGGGACAGATACGCAGTATTTT
CSATLHGTDTQYF
>TRBJ1-4|NA|TRBD1|TRBV6-6
TGTGCCAGCAGTTACCGACAGGGTGTCGAAAAACTGTTTTTT
CASSYRQGVEKLFF
>TRBJ1-2|NA|NA|TRBV7-2
TGTGCCAGCAGTCCTCCGGCCGCCTGTGGCTACACCTTC
CASSPPAACGYTF
>TRBJ1-5|few|TRBD1|TRBV6-6
TGTGCCAGCAGGCCCCGGGACAGGGATAATCAGCCCCAGCATTTT
CASRPRDRDNQPQHF
>TRBJ2-6|NA|NA|TRBV5-1
TGCGCCAGCAGCTTTACAGGGGGAGGGCCTGGGGCCAACGTCCTGACTTTC
CASSFTGGGPGANVLTF
>TRBJ2-5|few|TRBD1|TRBV6-8
TGTGCCAGCAGTTACTCGACAGGGGGGCAAGAGACCCGGTACTTC
CASSYSTGGQETRYF
>TRBJ2-7|few|TRBD2|TRBV11-2
TGTGCCAGCAGCTCACTCGGGGGGGACGCCGAGCAGTACTTC
CASSSLGGDAEQYF
>TRBJ1-2|few|NA|TRBV27
TGTGCCAGCAGTTTAAGGAGGGACGTGCGTGGCTACACCTTC
CASSLRRDVRGYTF
>TRBJ1-2|NA|TRBD1|TRBV4-1
TGCGCCAGCAGCCAAGGCGTGGACAGGGGCTATGGCTACACCTTC
CASSQGVDRGYGYTF
>TRBJ2-5|NA|NA|TRBV27
TGTGCCAGCAGGTCAAACATGTACCAAGAGACCCAGTACTTC
CASRSNMYQETQYF
>TRBJ1-5|few|TRBD1|TRBV5-8
TGTGCCAGCAGCGATGGGACAGGCTATAGCAATCAGCCCCAGCATTTT
CASSDGTGYSNQPQHF
>TRBJ1-2|NA|TRBD1|TRBV4-3
TGCGCCAGCAGCCAAGATTTAGGGGACAGTCGCGGCTACACCTTC
CASSQDLGDSRGYTF
>TRBJ2-7|NA|TRBD1|TRBV7-3
TGTGCCAGCAGCTTAGGACAGGTGAGCTCCTACGAGCAGTACTTC
CASSLGQVSSYEQYF
>TRBJ2-1|NA|NA|TRBV6-2/TRBV6-3
TGTGCCAGCAGCTCACAGGGAAGAGGGAATGAGCAGTTCTTC
CASSSQGRGNEQFF